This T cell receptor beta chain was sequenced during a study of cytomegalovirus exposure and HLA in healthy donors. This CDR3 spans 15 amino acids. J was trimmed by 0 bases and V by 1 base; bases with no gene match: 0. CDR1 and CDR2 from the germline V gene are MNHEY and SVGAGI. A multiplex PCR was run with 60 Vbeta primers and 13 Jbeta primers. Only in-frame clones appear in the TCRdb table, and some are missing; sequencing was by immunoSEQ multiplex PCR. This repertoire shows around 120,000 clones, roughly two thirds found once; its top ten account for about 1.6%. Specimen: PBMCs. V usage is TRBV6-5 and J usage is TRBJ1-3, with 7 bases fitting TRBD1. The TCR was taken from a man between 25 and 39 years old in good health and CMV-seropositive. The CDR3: CASSYWDSSGNTIYF. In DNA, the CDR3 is TGTGCCAGCAGTTACTGGGACAGCTCTGGAAACACCATATATTTT.